This TCR beta chain stems from a study of naive and memory T cell subsets. The germline V gene encodes CDR1 MNHEY and CDR2 SVGAGI. This CDR3 is 14 amino acids long. The ends were cut back, 0 bases at V and 0 bases at J, with 6 bases in the middle. Study-level results: Possibly reflecting memory cells re-expressing CD45RA, a few larger clonotypes occurred in naive repertoires, especially CD8.

The beta constant-region primer was an equimolar mix of two oligonucleotides covering TRBC1 and TRBC2. Nested alpha and beta constant-region primers with the SP2 primer drove four PCR rounds on ligated cDNA. TCRdb ran MiXCR on the UMI-ligation and nested PCR reads and lists one entry per CDR3 protein. The sample holds tens of thousands of distinct CDR3 sequences, about 9.9% seen once. Four subsets defined by CD45RA and CD27 were sorted after CD3, CD4, CD8 and live/dead staining. Note on this clonotype: Its antigen is not known.

Sequences were obtained from naive CD8+ T cells from blood. The clonotype was recovered from a human donor in good health. This rearrangement joins TRBV6-5 to TRBJ2-7, with D perhaps matching TRBD1 or TRBD2 (5 bases each). The CDR3 nucleotides read TGTGCCAGCAGTTACTCGGGGACCTCCTACGAGCAGTACTTC. This encodes CASSYSGTSYEQYF.